These 14 T cell receptor beta chains were all obtained from the same sample, sequenced in a study of cytomegalovirus exposure and HLA in healthy donors. With 60 Vbeta and 13 Jbeta primers, the PCR was carried out. Measured with immunoSEQ multiplex PCR; TCRdb has only the in-frame clones, and not every one. The sample yields 180,000 or so clones, about four fifths seen once. What was sequenced was PBMCs. Every receptor here comes from a male donor in good health and CMV-seronegative.

V and J are TRBV13 and TRBJ1-2, with D unresolved. This CDR3 has 15 residues. V was trimmed by 3 bases and J by 4 bases, leaving 15 bases between them. CDR1 and CDR2 from the germline V gene are PRHDT and FYEKMQ (reference sequence). The CDR3 sequence: CASSFMTVATYGYTF. In DNA form, the CDR3 reads TGTGCCAGCAGCTTCATGACTGTAGCTACCTATGGCTACACCTTC.

The rearrangement joins TRBV18 to TRBJ1-5; 9 nucleotides align to TRBD1. The CDR3 covers 16 residues. Germline trimming cut 3 bases from V and 6 bases from J; bases unmatched to any gene: 9. Germline V lookup: CDR1 KGHSH, CDR2 LQKENI. The CDR3 reads CASSPATGGIIQPQHF. The CDR3 nucleotides are TGTGCCAGCTCACCGGCGACAGGGGGAATCATTCAGCCCCAGCATTTT.

V gene TRBV7-9 combines with J gene TRBJ2-1; D gene ambiguous. Between the trimmed V and J ends, which lost 1 base and 5 bases, there was a span of 6 bases. The germline CDR1 and CDR2 sequences are SEHNR and FQNEAQ (reference sequence). The CDR3 runs to 13 residues. The CDR3 here is CASSLGTDNEQFF. As DNA, the CDR3 is TGTGCCAGCAGCTTAGGTACTGACAATGAGCAGTTCTTC.

This clone was seen a single time. This chain uses TRBV9 with TRBJ1-1; weak D call: TRBD1 (5 bases). Germline CDR1 reads SGDLS; CDR2 reads YYNGEE. CDR3 length: 13 amino acids. V was cut by 3 bases and J by 7 bases, with 13 bases left in between. The CDR3 protein is CASSARQSSEAFF. The DNA for the CDR3 is TGTGCCAGCAGCGCCCGACAGTCGAGTGAAGCTTTCTTT.

This clone was seen a few times. V usage is TRBV7-3 and J usage is TRBJ1-5, with 8 bases lining up with TRBD1. Germline assignment: CDR1 SGHTA and CDR2 FQGTGA. Trimming cost V 4 bases and J 4 bases; bases outside gene matches: 9. CDR3 length: 16 amino acids. The CDR3 reads CASSSPGQGGNQPQHF. Here the CDR3 DNA reads TGTGCCAGCAGCTCCCCTGGACAGGGAGGAAATCAGCCCCAGCATTTT.

The rearrangement joins TRBV5-1 to TRBJ2-5; 13 nucleotides match TRBD2. Trimming at V came to 4 bases and at J to 1 base, leaving 4 bases not matched to a gene. The CDR3 has 16 residues. The germline CDR1 and CDR2 sequences are SGHRS and YFSETQ. The CDR3 DNA follows: TGCGCCAGCAGCCCCGGGACTAGCGGGGTCCAAGAGACCCAGTACTTC. Protein: CASSPGTSGVQETQYF.

This clone has just one count. The CDR3 bases are TGTGCCAGCAGCGTAGCCCCGGGCCTGCGGGGGGTCGGGGAGCTGTTTTTT. It is translated as CASSVAPGLRGVGELFF. This chain uses TRBV9 with TRBJ2-2; TRBD2 matches at 8 bases. With 0 bases clipped from V and 7 bases from J, the junction kept 11 bases outside the gene matches. CDR3 size: 17 residues. The germline gives CDR1 SGDLS, CDR2 YYNGEE.

The chain couples TRBV6-5 to TRBJ1-5, with D possibly TRBD1 on 5 matching bases. V lost 0 bases, J lost 7 bases, and 10 bases lay in between. Germline V gives CDR1 MNHEY, CDR2 SVGAGI. The CDR3 length is 14 residues. CDR3 in amino acids: CASSYSRRGQPQHF. The CDR3 DNA follows: TGTGCCAGCAGTTACTCGAGACGGGGGCAGCCCCAGCATTTT.

This rearrangement joins TRBV6-5 to TRBJ2-5; 12 nucleotides align to TRBD1. CDR3 length: 16 amino acids. V dropped 2 bases and J dropped 5; count of bases not matched to a gene: 6. Germline V CDR1 and CDR2: MNHEY, SVGAGI. CDR3 DNA: TGTGCCAGCAGTTACGGGGACAGGGGGCGGCGGGAGACCCAGTACTTC. Amino acid sequence: CASSYGDRGRRETQYF.

This clone was seen only a few times. The J gene is TRBJ1-5, the V gene TRBV7-9; weak D call: TRBD1 (6 bases). With 1 base removed from V and 3 bases from J, the gap between germline ends came to 10 bases. Per the germline V gene, CDR1 is SEHNR and CDR2 is FQNEAQ (reference sequence). The CDR3 loop spans 15 amino acids. DNA for the CDR3: TGTGCCAGCAGCTTAGAACGGACAGCCAATCAGCCCCAGCATTTT. This codes for CASSLERTANQPQHF.

This chain links TRBV7-3 with TRBJ2-2; D gene uncertain. The CDR3 is made up of 14 amino acids. The ends were cut back, 2 bases at V and 2 bases at J, with 6 bases in the middle. Germline V lookup: CDR1 SGHTA, CDR2 FQGTGA. CDR3 sequence (DNA): TGTGCCAGCAGCTTACACTACAACACCGGGGAGCTGTTTTTT. This sequence encodes CASSLHYNTGELFF.

The gene calls are TRBV28 and TRBJ2-1; a possible D gene is TRBD2 (5 bases). V was pared by 6 bases and J by 6 bases, with 18 bases between. This CDR3 is built from 15 residues. Germline V CDR1 and CDR2: MDHEN, SYDVKM. The CDR3 region is CASSYLGRVSNEQFF. CDR3 coding DNA: TGTGCCAGCAGCTACCTGGGGAGAGTTTCCAATGAGCAGTTCTTC.

V and J are TRBV28 and TRBJ1-5, with D perhaps TRBD1 (5 bases). Per the germline V gene, CDR1 is MDHEN and CDR2 is SYDVKM. CDR3 length equals 15 residues. The ends were cut back, 2 bases at V and 1 base at J, with 9 bases in the middle. The CDR3 DNA is TGTGCCAGCAGTTTAGGGGAGGGGAGCAATCAGCCCCAGCATTTT. Translating gives CASSLGEGSNQPQHF.

The V call is TRBV7-6, the J call TRBJ1-5; tentatively, D is TRBD1 (5 bases). This CDR3 has 13 residues. Trimming pared 5 bases from V and 5 bases from J, leaving 10 bases between. The germline V gene has CDR1 SGHVS and CDR2 FNYEAQ. CDR3 in DNA: TGTGCCAGCAGCCAACGGGGGGATCAGCCCCAGCATTTT. This gives the protein CASSQRGDQPQHF.